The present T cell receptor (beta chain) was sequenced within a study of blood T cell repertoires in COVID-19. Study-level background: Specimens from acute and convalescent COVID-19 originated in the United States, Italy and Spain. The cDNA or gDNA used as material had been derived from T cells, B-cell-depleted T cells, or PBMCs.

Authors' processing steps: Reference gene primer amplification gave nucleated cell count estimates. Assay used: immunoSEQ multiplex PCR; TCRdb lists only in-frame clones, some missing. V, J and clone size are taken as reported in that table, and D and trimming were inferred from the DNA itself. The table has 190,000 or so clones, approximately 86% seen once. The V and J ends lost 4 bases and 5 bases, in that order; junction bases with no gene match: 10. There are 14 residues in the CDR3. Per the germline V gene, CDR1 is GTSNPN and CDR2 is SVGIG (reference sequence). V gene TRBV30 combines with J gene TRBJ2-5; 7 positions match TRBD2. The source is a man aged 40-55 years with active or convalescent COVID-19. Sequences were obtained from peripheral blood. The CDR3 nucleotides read TGTGCCTGGACCCCCTGGGGAGGGGTGGAGACCCAGTACTTC. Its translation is CAWTPWGGVETQYF.